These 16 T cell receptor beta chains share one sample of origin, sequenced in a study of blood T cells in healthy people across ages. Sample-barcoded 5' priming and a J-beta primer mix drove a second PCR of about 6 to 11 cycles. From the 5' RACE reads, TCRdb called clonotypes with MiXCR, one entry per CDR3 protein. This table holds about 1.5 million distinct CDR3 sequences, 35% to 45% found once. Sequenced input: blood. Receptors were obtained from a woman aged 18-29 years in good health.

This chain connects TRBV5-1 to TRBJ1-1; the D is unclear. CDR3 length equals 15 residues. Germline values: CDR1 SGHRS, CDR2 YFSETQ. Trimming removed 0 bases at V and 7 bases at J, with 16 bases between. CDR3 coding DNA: TGCGCCAGCAGCTTGGAGGCCAGTGGAGGGAGTGAAGCTTTCTTT. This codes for CASSLEASGGSEAFF.

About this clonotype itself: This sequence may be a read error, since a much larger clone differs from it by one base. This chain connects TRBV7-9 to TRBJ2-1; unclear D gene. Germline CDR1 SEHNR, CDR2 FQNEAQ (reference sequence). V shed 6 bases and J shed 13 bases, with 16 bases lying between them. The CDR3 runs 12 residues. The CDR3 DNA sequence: TGTGCCAGCAGGCGGACGGTTGAGACCCAGTTCTTC. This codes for CASRRTVETQFF.

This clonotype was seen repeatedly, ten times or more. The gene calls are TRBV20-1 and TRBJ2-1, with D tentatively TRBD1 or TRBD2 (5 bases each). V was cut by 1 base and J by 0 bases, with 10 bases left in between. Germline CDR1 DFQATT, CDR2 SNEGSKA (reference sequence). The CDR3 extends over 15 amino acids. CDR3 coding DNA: TGCAGTGCTAGAGCCCCAGGGAGCTCCTACAATGAGCAGTTCTTC. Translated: CSARAPGSSYNEQFF.

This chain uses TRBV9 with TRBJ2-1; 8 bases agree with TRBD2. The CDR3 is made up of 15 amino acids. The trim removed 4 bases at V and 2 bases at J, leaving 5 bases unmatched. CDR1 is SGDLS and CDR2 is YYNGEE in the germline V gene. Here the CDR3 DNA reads TGTGCCAGCAGCCCGATTAGCGGGGCCTACAATGAGCAGTTCTTC. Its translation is CASSPISGAYNEQFF.

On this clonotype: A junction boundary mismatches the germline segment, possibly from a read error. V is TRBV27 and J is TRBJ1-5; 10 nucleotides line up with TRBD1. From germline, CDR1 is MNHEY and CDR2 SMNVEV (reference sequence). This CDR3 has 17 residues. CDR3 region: CTSSFLPGQGFNQPQHF. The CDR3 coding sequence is TGTACCAGCAGTTTCTTACCGGGACAGGGGTTTAATCAGCCCCAGCATTTT.

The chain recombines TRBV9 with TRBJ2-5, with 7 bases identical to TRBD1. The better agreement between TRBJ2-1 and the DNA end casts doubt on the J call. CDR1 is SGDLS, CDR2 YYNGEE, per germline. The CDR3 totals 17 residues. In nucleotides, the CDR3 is TGTGCCAGTAGCCCCTCCTTTGCTAGACAGGGCCAAGAGACCCAGTTCTTC. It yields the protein CASSPSFARQGQETQFF.

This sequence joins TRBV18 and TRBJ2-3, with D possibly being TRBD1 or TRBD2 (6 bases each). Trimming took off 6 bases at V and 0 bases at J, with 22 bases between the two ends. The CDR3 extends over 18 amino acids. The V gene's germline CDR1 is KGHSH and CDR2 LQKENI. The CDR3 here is CASSPLGPGASSTDTQYF. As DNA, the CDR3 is TGTGCCAGCTCCCCGTTGGGCCCGGGGGCGAGTAGCACAGATACGCAGTATTTT.

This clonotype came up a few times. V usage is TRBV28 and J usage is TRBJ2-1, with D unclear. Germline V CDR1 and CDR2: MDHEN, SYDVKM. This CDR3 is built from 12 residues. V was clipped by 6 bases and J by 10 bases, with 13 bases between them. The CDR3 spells CASSSSGWEQFF. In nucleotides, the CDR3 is TGTGCCAGCAGCTCCTCTGGGTGGGAGCAGTTCTTC.

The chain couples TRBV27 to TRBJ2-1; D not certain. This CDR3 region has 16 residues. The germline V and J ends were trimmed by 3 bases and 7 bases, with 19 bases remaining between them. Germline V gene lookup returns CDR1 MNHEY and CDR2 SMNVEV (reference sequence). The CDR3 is CASSFESPSQVNEQFF. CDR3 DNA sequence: TGTGCCAGCAGTTTCGAGTCTCCTTCCCAGGTGAATGAGCAGTTCTTC.

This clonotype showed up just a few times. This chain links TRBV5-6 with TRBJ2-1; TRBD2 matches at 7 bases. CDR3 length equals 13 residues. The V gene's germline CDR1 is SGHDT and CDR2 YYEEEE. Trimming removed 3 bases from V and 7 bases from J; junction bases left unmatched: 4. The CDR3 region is CASSWTSSNEQFF. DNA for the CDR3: TGTGCCAGCAGCTGGACTAGTTCGAATGAGCAGTTCTTC.

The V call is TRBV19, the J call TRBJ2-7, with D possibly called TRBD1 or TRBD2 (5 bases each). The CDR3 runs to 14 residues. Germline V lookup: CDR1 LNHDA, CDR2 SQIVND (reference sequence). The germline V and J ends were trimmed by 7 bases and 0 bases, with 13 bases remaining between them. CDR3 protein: CASTGGTTSYEQYF. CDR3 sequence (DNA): TGTGCCAGTACTGGGGGAACAACCTCCTACGAGCAGTACTTC.

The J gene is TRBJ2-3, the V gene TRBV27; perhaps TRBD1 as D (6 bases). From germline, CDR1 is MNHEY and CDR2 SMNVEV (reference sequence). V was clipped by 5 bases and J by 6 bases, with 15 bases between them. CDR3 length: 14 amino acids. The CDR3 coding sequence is TGTGCCAGCAGTGAGGGCAGGGGATTGGATACGCAGTATTTT. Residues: CASSEGRGLDTQYF.

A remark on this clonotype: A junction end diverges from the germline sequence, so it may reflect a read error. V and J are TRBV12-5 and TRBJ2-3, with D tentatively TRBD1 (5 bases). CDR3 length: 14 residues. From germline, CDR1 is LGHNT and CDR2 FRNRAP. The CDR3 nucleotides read TGTGCTAGTGGTGTGGTACAGGCCACCGGTACGCAGTATTTT. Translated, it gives CASGVVQATGTQYF.

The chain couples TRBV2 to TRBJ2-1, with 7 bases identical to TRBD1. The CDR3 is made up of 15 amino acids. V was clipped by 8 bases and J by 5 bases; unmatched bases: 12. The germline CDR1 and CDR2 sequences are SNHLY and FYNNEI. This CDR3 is CASQFQGQRNNEQFF. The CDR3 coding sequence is TGTGCCAGCCAATTTCAGGGACAGCGTAACAATGAGCAGTTCTTC.

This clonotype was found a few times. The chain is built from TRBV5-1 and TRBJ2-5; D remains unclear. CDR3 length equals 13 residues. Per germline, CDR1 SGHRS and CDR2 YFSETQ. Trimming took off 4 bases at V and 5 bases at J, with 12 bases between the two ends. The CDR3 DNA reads TGCGCCAGCAGCGTGGATGTAGGGGAGACCCAGTACTTC. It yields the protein CASSVDVGETQYF.

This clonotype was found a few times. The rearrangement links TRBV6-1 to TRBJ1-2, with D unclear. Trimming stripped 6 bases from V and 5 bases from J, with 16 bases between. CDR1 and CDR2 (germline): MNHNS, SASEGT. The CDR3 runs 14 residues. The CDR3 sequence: CASSLSGSAYGYTF. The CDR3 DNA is TGTGCCAGCAGCCTCTCGGGCTCCGCATATGGCTACACCTTC.